Following are 17 T cell receptor beta chains from one sample sequenced in a study of shared clonotypes between healthy human individuals. Using immunoSEQ multiplex PCR, the repertoire was profiled, and TCRdb retains in-frame clones only, with some absent. Among some 630,000 clones listed, roughly 96% were seen once. CD45RO-negative, CCR7-selected cells formed the naive CD8 fraction, which excluded terminally differentiated effector memory CD45RA+ cells. Sequencing was performed on naive CD8+ T cells sorted from blood. Receptor source: a woman younger than 45 in good health.

The J gene is TRBJ1-2, the V gene TRBV5-1; a possible D gene is TRBD1 (5 bases). Trimming shortened V by 4 bases and J by 8 bases, and 18 bases separated the two germline ends. The CDR3 extends over 14 amino acids. Germline assignment: CDR1 SGHRS and CDR2 YFSETQ. CDR3 sequence: CASSSARDPRGYTF. The CDR3 DNA reads TGCGCCAGCAGCAGCGCCCGGGACCCCCGGGGCTACACCTTC.

On this clone itself: Within the sample, other DNA sequences also encode this same CDR3. The gene calls are TRBV10-3 and TRBJ2-7; D is ambiguous. Germline loops: CDR1 ENHRY, CDR2 SYGVKD. This CDR3 is built from 12 residues. V lost 3 bases, J lost 2 bases, and 5 bases lay in between. CDR3 sequence (DNA): TGTGCCATCAGTGACCCCACCTACGAGCAGTACTTC. It specifies CAISDPTYEQYF.

This chain uses TRBV28 with TRBJ1-1, with 8 bases that match TRBD1. The CDR3 is made up of 16 amino acids. With 4 bases clipped from V and 9 bases from J, the junction kept 16 bases outside the gene matches. Germline V gene sequence: CDR1 MDHEN, CDR2 SYDVKM. CDR3: CASSSTRTGPSTQAFF. In nucleotides, the CDR3 is TGTGCCAGCAGTTCTACAAGGACAGGGCCATCAACTCAAGCTTTCTTT.

The rearrangement links TRBV7-9 to TRBJ2-7; 11 bases map to TRBD2. V was pared by 5 bases and J by 3 bases, with 6 bases of the junction left unmatched. From germline, CDR1 is SEHNR and CDR2 FQNEAQ (reference sequence). This CDR3 is built from 15 residues. In nucleotides, the CDR3 is TGTGCCAGCAGCACAAGGACTAGCGGGCTCTACGAGCAGTACTTC. Amino acid sequence: CASSTRTSGLYEQYF.

This chain joins TRBV7-8 and TRBJ2-1; TRBD2 matches 12 bases. Trimming cost V 4 bases and J 2 bases; bases outside gene matches: 3. The CDR3 covers 16 residues. Germline assignment: CDR1 SGHVS and CDR2 FQNEAQ. The CDR3 DNA sequence: TGTGCCAGCAGCTCGGGACTAGCGGGCACCTACAATGAGCAGTTCTTC. It yields the protein CASSSGLAGTYNEQFF.

The gene calls are TRBV10-2 and TRBJ1-2; perhaps TRBD1 as D (6 bases). Trimming removed 3 bases from V and 3 bases from J, with 11 bases in between. CDR1 is WSHSY, CDR2 SAAADI, per germline. This CDR3 is 14 amino acids long. This CDR3 reads CASSDGGAHYGYTF. The CDR3 DNA reads as TGCGCCAGCAGTGATGGGGGGGCCCACTATGGCTACACCTTC.

V gene TRBV7-9 combines with J gene TRBJ2-1; D is ambiguous. The CDR3 is 14 amino acids. Germline values: CDR1 SEHNR, CDR2 FQNEAQ (reference sequence). Trimming took 4 bases from V and 4 from J, leaving 11 bases between them. CDR3 DNA: TGTGCCAGCAGCTCGCCAGACACTTACAATGAGCAGTTCTTC. Protein product: CASSSPDTYNEQFF.

The V call is TRBV5-1, the J call TRBJ2-3; 7 bases align to TRBD2. CDR1 is SGHRS and CDR2 is YFSETQ in the germline V gene. The V segment lost 1 base and the J segment 1 base; nucleotides outside the gene matches: 0. The CDR3 has 14 residues. CDR3 loop: CASSLLAGTDTQYF. DNA for the CDR3: TGCGCCAGCAGCTTGCTAGCGGGCACAGATACGCAGTATTTT.

V usage is TRBV7-8 and J usage is TRBJ2-5, with 9 bases aligning to TRBD1. The J call may be faulty, since TRBJ2-7 better matches the DNA end. Germline CDR1 is SGHVS and CDR2 is FQNEAQ. The CDR3 loop spans 15 amino acids. The CDR3 loop is CASSLGTGVAYEQYF. In nucleotides, the CDR3 is TGTGCCAGCAGCTTAGGGACAGGGGTCGCCTACGAGCAGTACTTC.

Points on this clone: This CDR3 is also generated by other DNA sequences in the sample. The chain recombines TRBV28 with TRBJ2-7; D is tentatively TRBD1 or TRBD2 (5 bases each). The ends were cut back, 2 bases at V and 4 bases at J, with 6 bases in the middle. The CDR3 runs 12 residues. CDR1 MDHEN and CDR2 SYDVKM come from the germline V gene. CDR3 residues: CASSLGGYEQYF. CDR3 DNA: TGTGCCAGCAGTTTAGGGGGATACGAGCAGTACTTC.

This chain uses TRBV5-1 with TRBJ1-4; D unresolved. There are 13 residues in the CDR3. The germline V and J ends were trimmed by 0 bases and 7 bases, with 7 bases remaining between them. Germline CDR1 and CDR2: SGHRS and YFSETQ. The CDR3 sequence is CASSLDVREKLFF. DNA of the CDR3: TGCGCCAGCAGCTTGGATGTTCGTGAAAAACTGTTTTTT.

CDR3 sequence reads: CASSLLLAGGLETQYF. CDR3 DNA sequence: TGTGCCAGCAGTTTATTACTAGCGGGAGGGTTAGAGACCCAGTACTTC. V is TRBV27 and J is TRBJ2-5, with TRBD2 matching 13 bases. The J segment lost 4 bases and the V segment lost 1 base, leaving 3 bases of the junction unmatched. CDR1 is MNHEY, CDR2 SMNVEV, per germline (reference sequence). CDR3 length equals 16 residues.

In this sample, this clone turned up once. J is TRBJ2-2 and V is TRBV28; D unclear. Trimming took off 3 bases at V and 2 bases at J, with 7 bases between the two ends. The germline gives CDR1 MDHEN, CDR2 SYDVKM. The CDR3 runs to 14 residues. In DNA, the CDR3 is TGTGCCAGCAGTTTCGTCCTTAACACCGGGGAGCTGTTTTTT. Translating gives CASSFVLNTGELFF.

The V gene is TRBV5-6, the J gene TRBJ1-1; a weak D match, TRBD1 (6 bases). CDR1 and CDR2 (germline): SGHDT, YYEEEE. V was cut by 4 bases and J by 3 bases, with 10 bases left in between. The CDR3 is made up of 13 amino acids. For the CDR3, the DNA is TGTGCCAGCAGCAGGACAGCGGACACTGAAGCTTTCTTT. Translated, it gives CASSRTADTEAFF.

This chain joins TRBV18 and TRBJ1-5, with TRBD1 matching over 9 bases. The junction had 11 bases not matched to a gene; V was cut back by 1 base and J by 4 bases. CDR3 length: 18 residues. In germline, CDR1 is KGHSH, CDR2 LQKENI. This CDR3 reads CASSPRGGTGILNQPQHF. CDR3 nucleotides: TGTGCCAGCTCACCACGGGGCGGGACAGGGATTTTAAATCAGCCCCAGCATTTT.

The V and J genes are TRBV15 and TRBJ1-5, with a weak D call TRBD1 (5 bases). Germline V CDR1 and CDR2: LNHNV, YYDKDF (reference sequence). The CDR3 is 15 amino acids. Trimming shortened V by 4 bases and J by 1 base, and 11 bases separated the two germline ends. For the CDR3, the DNA is TGTGCCACCAGCACATCCCAGGGAAGCAATCAGCCCCAGCATTTT. Protein product: CATSTSQGSNQPQHF.

J is TRBJ2-2 and V is TRBV5-1; 7 bases fit TRBD2. This CDR3 is 16 amino acids long. Germline CDR1 and CDR2: SGHRS and YFSETQ. The V and J ends lost 0 bases and 3 bases, in that order; junction bases with no gene match: 5. The DNA for the CDR3 is TGCGCCAGCAGCTTGGGGTGGCGGGAGCACACCGGGGAGCTGTTTTTT. Translated: CASSLGWREHTGELFF.